The clone carrying this TCR beta chain was recorded a few times. Its cognate antigen is unknown. Primers used in a second PCR of roughly 7 to 12 cycles were a sample-barcoded 5' primer and a J-beta primer mix. At least 3 million CDR3-containing paired-end reads were obtained per sample. MiXCR, applied by TCRdb to the 5' RACE reads, yields one record per CDR3 protein. The sample includes hundreds of thousands of distinct CDR3 sequences, approximately 25% of them seen just once. Deletions cut 4 bases from V and 0 bases from J, with 10 bases between. This CDR3 comprises 15 residues. CDR1 is DFQATT, CDR2 SNEGSKA, per germline (reference sequence). In each sample, at least 6.5 million PBMCs were isolated. The data were obtained in a study of blood T cells in healthy people across ages. General study findings and limits: Naive and antigen-experienced cells could not be conclusively compared, given unsorted PBMCs.

These data were also reused for a study on T cells of mothers and their children. This second report adds: Within related and unrelated pairs, thymic selection shapes TCR recombination output in a similar way.

Material: blood. The sequence was obtained from a boy younger than 18 in good health. The chain combines TRBV20-1 with TRBJ2-6; D is uncertain. The CDR3 DNA is TGCAGTGCTATTAAAGCCCTCTCTGGGGCCAACGTCCTGACTTTC. Protein: CSAIKALSGANVLTF.